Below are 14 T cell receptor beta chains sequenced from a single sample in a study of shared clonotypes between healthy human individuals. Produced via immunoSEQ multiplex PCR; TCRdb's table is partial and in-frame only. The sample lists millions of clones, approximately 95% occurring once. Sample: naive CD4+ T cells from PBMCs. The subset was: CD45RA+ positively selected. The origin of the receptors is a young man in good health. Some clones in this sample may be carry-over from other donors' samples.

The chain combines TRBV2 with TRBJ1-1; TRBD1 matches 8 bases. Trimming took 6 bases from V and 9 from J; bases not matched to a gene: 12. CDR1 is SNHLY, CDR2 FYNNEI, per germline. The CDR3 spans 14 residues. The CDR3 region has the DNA TGTGCCAGCAGGGACAGACAGGGGTCGGGTAAAGCTTTCTTT. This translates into CASRDRQGSGKAFF. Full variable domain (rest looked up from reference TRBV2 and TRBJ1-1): EPEVTQTPSHQVTQMGQEVILRCVPISNHLYFYWYRQILGQKVEFLVSFYNNEISEKSEIFDDQFSVERPDGSNFTLKIRSTKLEDSAMYFCASRDRQGSGKAFFGQGTRLTVV.

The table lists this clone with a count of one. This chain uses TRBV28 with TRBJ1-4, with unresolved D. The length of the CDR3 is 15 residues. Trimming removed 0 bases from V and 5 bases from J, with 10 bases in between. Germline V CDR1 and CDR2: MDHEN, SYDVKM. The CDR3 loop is CASSLWTQENEKLFF. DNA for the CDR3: TGTGCCAGCAGTTTATGGACGCAGGAAAATGAAAAACTGTTTTTT.

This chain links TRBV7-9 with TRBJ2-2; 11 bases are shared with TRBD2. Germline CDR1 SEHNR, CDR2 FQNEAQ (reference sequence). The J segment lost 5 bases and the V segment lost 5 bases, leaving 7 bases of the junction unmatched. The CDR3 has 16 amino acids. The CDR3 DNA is TGTGCCAGCAGCCAGGGACTAGCGGAAATAACCGGGGAGCTGTTTTTT. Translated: CASSQGLAEITGELFF.

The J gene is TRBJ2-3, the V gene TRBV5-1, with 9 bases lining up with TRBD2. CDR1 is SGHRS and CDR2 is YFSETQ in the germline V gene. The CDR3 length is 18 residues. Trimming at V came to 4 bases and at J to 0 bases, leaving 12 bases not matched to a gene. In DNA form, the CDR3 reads TGCGCCAGCAGCCCGGGCATCAGCGGGAGGTCTAGCACAGATACGCAGTATTTT. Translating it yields CASSPGISGRSSTDTQYF.

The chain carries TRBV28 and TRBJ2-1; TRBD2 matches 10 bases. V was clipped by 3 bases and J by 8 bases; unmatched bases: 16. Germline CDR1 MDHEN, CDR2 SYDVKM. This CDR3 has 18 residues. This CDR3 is CASSLPPLRPAGGHEQFF. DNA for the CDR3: TGTGCCAGCAGTTTGCCCCCCCTCCGCCCAGCGGGAGGGCATGAGCAGTTCTTC. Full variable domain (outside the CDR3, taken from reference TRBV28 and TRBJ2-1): DVKVTQSSRYLVKRTGEKVFLECVQDMDHENMFWYRQDPGLGLRLIYFSYDVKMKEKGDIPEGYSVSREKKERFSLILESASTNQTSMYLCASSLPPLRPAGGHEQFFGPGTRLTVL.

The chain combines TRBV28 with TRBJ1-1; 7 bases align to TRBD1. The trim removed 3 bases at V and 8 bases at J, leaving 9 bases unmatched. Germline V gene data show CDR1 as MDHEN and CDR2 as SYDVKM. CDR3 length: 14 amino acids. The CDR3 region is CASSLVGGRPEAFF. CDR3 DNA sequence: TGTGCCAGCAGTTTGGTAGGGGGCCGGCCCGAAGCTTTCTTT.

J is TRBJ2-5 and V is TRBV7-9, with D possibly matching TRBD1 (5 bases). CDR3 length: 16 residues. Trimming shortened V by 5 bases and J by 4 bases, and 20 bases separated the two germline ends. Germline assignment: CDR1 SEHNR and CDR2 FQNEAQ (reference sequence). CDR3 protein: CASSPDLGRGRETQYF. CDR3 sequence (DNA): TGTGCCAGCAGCCCCGATTTGGGTAGGGGCCGAGAGACCCAGTACTTC.

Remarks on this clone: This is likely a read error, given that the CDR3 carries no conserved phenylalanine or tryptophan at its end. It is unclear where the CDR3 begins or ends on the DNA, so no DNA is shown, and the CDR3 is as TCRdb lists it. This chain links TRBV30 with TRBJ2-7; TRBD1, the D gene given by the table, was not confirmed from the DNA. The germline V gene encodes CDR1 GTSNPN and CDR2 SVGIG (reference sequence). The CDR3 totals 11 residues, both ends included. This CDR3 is CAWSVLDRGGL.

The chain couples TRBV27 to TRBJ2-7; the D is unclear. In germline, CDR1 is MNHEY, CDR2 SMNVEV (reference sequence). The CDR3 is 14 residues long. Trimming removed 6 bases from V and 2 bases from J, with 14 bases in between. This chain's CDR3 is CASSRIGRTYEQYF. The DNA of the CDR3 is TGTGCCAGCAGCAGAATTGGCAGAACCTACGAGCAGTACTTC.

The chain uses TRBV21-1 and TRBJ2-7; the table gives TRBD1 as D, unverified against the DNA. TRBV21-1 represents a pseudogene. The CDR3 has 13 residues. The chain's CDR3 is CASSKDRNHEQYF. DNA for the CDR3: TGTGCCAGCAGCAAAGACAGAAACCACGAGCAGTACTTC.

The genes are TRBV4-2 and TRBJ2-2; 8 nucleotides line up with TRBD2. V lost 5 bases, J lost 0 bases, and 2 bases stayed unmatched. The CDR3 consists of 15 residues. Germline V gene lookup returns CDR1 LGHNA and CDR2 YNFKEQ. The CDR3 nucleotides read TGTGCCAGCAGCTTTAGCGGGGCGAACACCGGGGAGCTGTTTTTT. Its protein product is CASSFSGANTGELFF.

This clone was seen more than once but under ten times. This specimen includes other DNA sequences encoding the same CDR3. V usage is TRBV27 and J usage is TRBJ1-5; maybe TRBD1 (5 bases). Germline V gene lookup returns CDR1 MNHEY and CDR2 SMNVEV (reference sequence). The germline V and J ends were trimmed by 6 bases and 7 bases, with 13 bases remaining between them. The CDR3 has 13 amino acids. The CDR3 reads CASRPRGTQPQHF. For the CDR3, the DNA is TGTGCCAGCAGACCCCGAGGGACCCAGCCCCAGCATTTT.

The chain's CDR3 is CASSRRASNTEAFF. CDR3 DNA: TGTGCCAGCAGCCGCCGGGCATCGAACACTGAAGCTTTCTTT. The rearrangement uses TRBV11-2 and TRBJ1-1; D unresolved. V was shortened by 5 bases and J by 1 base, with 11 bases between the two germline ends. Germline CDR1 and CDR2: SGHAT and FQNNGV. This CDR3 region has 14 residues. The full variable domain, rest sourced from reference TRBV11-2 and TRBJ1-1, is EAGVAQSPRYKIIEKRQSVAFWCNPISGHATLYWYQQILGQGPKLLIQFQNNGVVDDSQLPKDRFSAERLKGVDSTLKIQPAKLEDSAVYLCASSRRASNTEAFFGQGTRLTVV.

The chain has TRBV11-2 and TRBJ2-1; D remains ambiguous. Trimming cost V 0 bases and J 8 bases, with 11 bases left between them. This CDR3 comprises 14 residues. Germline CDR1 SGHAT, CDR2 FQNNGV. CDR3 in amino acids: CASSLDSWQHEQFF. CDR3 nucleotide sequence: TGTGCCAGCAGCTTAGATAGTTGGCAGCATGAGCAGTTCTTC.